This T cell receptor beta chain stems from a study of graft-versus-host responses after intestinal transplantation. About the study: The study gave all recipients anti-thymocyte globulin induction, then tacrolimus and steroids for approximately three years.

In regard to this clone: What it recognizes is unknown.

Data came from immunoSEQ multiplex PCR; TCRdb stores just in-frame clones and leaves some out. The table includes about 88,000 clones, approximately 90% detected once. The CDR3 totals 17 residues. Germline assignment: CDR1 MGHRA and CDR2 YSYEKL. The junction had 11 bases not matched to a gene; V was cut back by 0 bases and J by 5 bases. The chain carries TRBV4-1 and TRBJ2-5, with 8 bases lining up with TRBD2. The TCR sequence derives from a human donor who was the organ donor for an intestinal transplant. The sequencing here drew on unstimulated CD4+ T cells sorted from spleen or lymph node cells, taken before transplant. The DNA of the CDR3 is TGCGCCAGCAGCCAAGATCATATACGCGGGGGGCGCGAGACCCAGTACTTC. Residues: CASSQDHIRGGRETQYF.